The 30 T cell receptor delta chains below were found in one sample sequenced in a study of gamma-delta chains in newborns, infants, children. TCRdb re-analyzed the reads via CATT. The sample has about 3,800 delta-chain clones; less than 2.5% are singletons. The material sequenced was blood. Receptors originate from a child who was a newborn, infant or young child, either healthy, febrile or measles-vaccinated (not recorded which).

This clone was seen a handful of times. With a much larger clone just one base away, this may be a read error. CDR3 DNA sequence: TGTGCAGCAAGGGGAATTCCTACGGAGGATACAGCACAACTCTTCTTT. Translating gives CAARGIPTEDTAQLFF. The chain has TRAV29/DV5 and TRDJ2; 7 bases fit TRDD2. From germline, CDR1 is NSMFDY and CDR2 ISSIKDK. The J segment lost 5 bases and the V segment lost 2 bases, leaving 12 bases of the junction unmatched. This CDR3 is 16 amino acids long.

The J gene is TRDJ3, the V gene TRDV2; D is perhaps TRDD3 (6 bases). V was shortened by 0 bases and J by 0 bases, with 17 bases between the two germline ends. The CDR3 totals 20 residues. Germline V gives CDR1 GEAIGNYY, CDR2 EKD. CDR3 amino acids: CACDTVRGDSSSWDTRQMFF. The CDR3 nucleotides are TGTGCCTGTGACACCGTCCGGGGGGACTCCAGCTCCTGGGACACCCGACAGATGTTTTTC.

This clone was seen a handful of times. A much larger clone differs by one base, so this may be a read error. The same CDR3 is also encoded by other DNA sequences in this sample. The gene calls are TRDV2 and TRDJ3, with TRDD3 identical over 8 bases. Germline V lookup: CDR1 GEAIGNYY, CDR2 EKD. The CDR3 covers 18 residues. V shed 3 bases and J 0 bases; nucleotides not matched to a gene: 6. CDR3 DNA sequence: TGTGCCTGTGACTTTCTGGGGGACAGCTCCTGGGACACCCGACAGATGTTTTTC. It yields the protein CACDFLGDSSWDTRQMFF.

This clone was seen more than once but under ten times. This is likely an artifact of a read error, given a far larger clone one base away. The chain links TRDV2 to TRDJ1, with D possibly TRDD3 on 5 matching bases. V gave up 1 base and J gave up 4 bases, with 9 bases separating them. CDR1 and CDR2 (germline): GEAIGNYY, EKD. There are 13 residues in the CDR3. The CDR3 region is CACDTGEYDKLIF. CDR3 in DNA: TGTGCCTGTGACACTGGGGAATACGATAAACTCATCTTT.

Remarks on this clone: With a much larger clone just one base away, this may be a read error. The V gene is TRDV2, the J gene TRDJ3, with TRDD3 matching over 13 bases. From germline, CDR1 is GEAIGNYY and CDR2 EKD. CDR3 length: 18 amino acids. The CDR3 reads CARDLLGDTSWDTRQMFF. In DNA, the CDR3 is TGTGCCCGTGACCTACTGGGGGATACGTCCTGGGACACCCGACAGATGTTTTTC.

A few counts support this clone. Here the CDR3 DNA reads TGTGCCTGTGACCCTATACTGGGGGACTCAAGCTCCTGGGACACCCGACAGATGTTTTTC. Encoded protein: CACDPILGDSSSWDTRQMFF. The chain uses TRDV2 and TRDJ3; 9 positions agree with TRDD3. The CDR3 extends over 20 amino acids. Germline V gene lookup returns CDR1 GEAIGNYY and CDR2 EKD. After removal of 3 bases from V and 0 bases from J, the junction contained 11 bases not matched to a gene.

In this sample, this clone turned up a few times. The chain recombines TRDV2 with TRDJ3; 13 bases are a match to TRDD3. The germline gives CDR1 GEAIGNYY, CDR2 EKD. CDR3 length: 19 amino acids. The V and J ends lost 2 bases and 0 bases, in that order; junction bases with no gene match: 3. CDR3 DNA sequence: TGTGCCTGTGACAAACTGGGGGATACGAGCTCCTGGGACACCCGACAGATGTTTTTC. Translating it yields CACDKLGDTSSWDTRQMFF.

This clone was recorded a few times. The chain uses TRAV29/DV5 and TRDJ1; 8 nucleotides line up with TRDD3. The ends lost 1 base at V and 0 bases at J; junction bases unmatched: 11. CDR1 and CDR2 from the germline V gene are NSMFDY and ISSIKDK. The CDR3 spans 17 residues. The CDR3 DNA sequence: TGTGCAGCAAGCTTGGAAAAGGGGATACAGTACACCGATAAACTCATCTTT. Translated: CAASLEKGIQYTDKLIF.

A remark on this clone: Since a far larger clone is one base different, this is likely a read error. Within the sample, other DNA sequences also encode this same CDR3. The chain couples TRDV2 to TRDJ1, with D tentatively TRDD3 (5 bases). CDR3 size: 15 residues. In germline, CDR1 is GEAIGNYY, CDR2 EKD. As DNA, the CDR3 is TGTGCCTGCGACACCGTGGGGTTTCACACCGATAAACTCATCTTT. Amino acids: CACDTVGFHTDKLIF.

By share of the sample, this clone is medium-sized (0.01 to 0.1%). This sample includes further DNA sequences coding for the same CDR3. V usage is TRDV2 and J usage is TRDJ3; 8 positions match TRDD3. The J segment lost 0 bases and the V segment lost 0 bases, leaving 6 bases of the junction unmatched. The CDR3 is 19 amino acids. CDR1 and CDR2 from the germline V gene are GEAIGNYY and EKD. CDR3 sequence (DNA): TGTGCCTGTGACACCGTACTGGGGGCCGCCTCCTGGGACACCCGACAGATGTTTTTC. Its translation is CACDTVLGAASWDTRQMFF.

This clone is medium-sized (0.01 to 0.1%) by share. V is TRDV2 and J is TRDJ3; 9 positions agree with TRDD3. The V segment lost 2 bases and the J segment 1 base; nucleotides outside the gene matches: 2. The germline V gene has CDR1 GEAIGNYY and CDR2 EKD. The CDR3 runs 17 residues. CDR3 sequence reads: CACDNTGGSWDTRQMFF. CDR3 DNA sequence: TGTGCCTGTGACAATACTGGGGGATCCTGGGACACCCGACAGATGTTTTTC.

This clone was picked up a small number of times. Other DNA sequences of this sample code for an identical CDR3. In nucleotides, the CDR3 is TGTGCCTGTGACACCGGGGGATACGGGAGCTCCTGGGACACCCGACAGATGTTTTTC. Translation: CACDTGGYGSSWDTRQMFF. V gene TRDV2 combines with J gene TRDJ3; 10 nucleotides agree with TRDD3. V lost 0 bases, J lost 0 bases, and 4 bases stayed unmatched. The germline V gene has CDR1 GEAIGNYY and CDR2 EKD. This CDR3 is 19 amino acids long.

With respect to this clone: A read error is likely here: a far larger clone is one base away. Different DNA sequences within this sample yield the same CDR3. This chain joins TRDV2 and TRDJ2; 13 bases are a match to TRDD3. The CDR3 has 18 residues. CDR1 is GEAIGNYY, CDR2 EKD, per germline. The CDR3 loop is CACDPVLGDTLVTAQLFF. The CDR3 DNA sequence: TGCGCCTGTGACCCGGTACTGGGGGATACGCTTGTGACAGCACAACTCTTCTTT.

Comments on this clone: A far bigger clonotype differs at one base, so this is likely a read error. V and J are TRDV2 and TRDJ3, with 10 nucleotides matching TRDD3. Germline V lookup: CDR1 GEAIGNYY, CDR2 EKD. V lost 0 bases, J lost 2 bases, and 12 bases stayed unmatched. The CDR3 length is 21 residues. CDR3 in amino acids: CACDTVGTGGSSPWDTRQMFF. The CDR3 DNA follows: TGTGCCTGTGACACCGTCGGTACTGGGGGATCCAGCCCCTGGGACACCCGACAGATGTTTTTC.

This chain uses TRDV2 with TRDJ3; 10 bases fit TRDD3. Germline-derived CDR1 and CDR2 are GEAIGNYY and EKD. The CDR3 loop spans 21 amino acids. V trimming: 0 bases; J trimming: 0 bases; junction bases outside the gene matches: 10. CDR3 residues: CACDTVVLGDLSSWDTRQMFF. DNA for the CDR3: TGTGCCTGTGACACCGTAGTACTGGGGGATTTAAGCTCCTGGGACACCCGACAGATGTTTTTC.

This clone was seen only a few times. The chain employs TRDV2 and TRDJ3, with TRDD3 identical over 8 bases. The CDR3 extends over 18 amino acids. With 0 bases clipped from V and 0 bases from J, the junction kept 3 bases outside the gene matches. The germline gives CDR1 GEAIGNYY, CDR2 EKD. The CDR3 bases are TGTGCCTGTGACACCGCTGGGGGACTCTCCTGGGACACCCGACAGATGTTTTTC. Translation: CACDTAGGLSWDTRQMFF.

This clone was seen a few times. This chain joins TRDV2 and TRDJ3; the match to TRDD3 covers 9 bases. The CDR3 totals 20 residues. Germline-derived CDR1 and CDR2 are GEAIGNYY and EKD. The junction had 12 bases not matched to a gene; V was cut back by 3 bases and J by 1 base. The CDR3 loop is CACDPVLGESSSWDTRQMFF. CDR3 bases: TGTGCCTGTGACCCCGTACTGGGGGAGTCCTCTTCCTGGGACACCCGACAGATGTTTTTC.

A few counts support this clone. The V gene is TRDV2, the J gene TRDJ3; possibly TRDD3 for D (6 bases). V lost 1 base and J lost 0, with 9 bases in between. Germline CDR1 is GEAIGNYY and CDR2 is EKD. This CDR3 is built from 17 residues. CDR3 nucleotides: TGTGCCTGTGACACGGTGGGATACTCCTGGGACACCCGACAGATGTTTTTC. This codes for CACDTVGYSWDTRQMFF.

This clone was counted a few times. The CDR3, as DNA: TGTGCCTGTGACACCGTTACTGGGGGATCTAAGGCTTTGACAGCACAACTCTTCTTT. Translation gives CACDTVTGGSKALTAQLFF. The V call is TRDV2, the J call TRDJ2, with 10 nucleotides matching TRDD3. V trimming: 0 bases; J trimming: 0 bases; junction bases outside the gene matches: 9. Germline V gene data show CDR1 as GEAIGNYY and CDR2 as EKD. CDR3 length: 19 amino acids.

This clone was observed a few times. This chain connects TRDV2 to TRDJ3; no definite D call. Trimming cost V 3 bases and J 5 bases, with 16 bases left between them. Germline V CDR1 and CDR2: GEAIGNYY, EKD. This CDR3 is built from 17 residues. CDR3 sequence (DNA): TGTGCCTGTGACCCTTTACGAAGCGGCAGGGACACCCGACAGATGTTTTTC. As protein: CACDPLRSGRDTRQMFF.

This clone is medium-sized. The chain uses TRDV2 and TRDJ3; TRDD3 matches 10 bases. CDR1 GEAIGNYY and CDR2 EKD come from the germline V gene. Losses at the gene ends were 0 bases for V and 3 bases for J; bases not matched to a gene: 1. The CDR3 is 17 amino acids. This CDR3 reads CACDTAGGYWDTRQMFF. The CDR3 DNA reads TGTGCCTGTGACACCGCTGGGGGATACTGGGACACCCGACAGATGTTTTTC.

This clone was seen a handful of times. Just one base apart from a much larger clone, this may be a read error. In the same sample, other DNA sequences code for this CDR3. The chain employs TRDV2 and TRDJ2; maybe TRDD3 (5 bases). Deletions cut 1 base from V and 4 bases from J, with 6 bases between. The germline V gene encodes CDR1 GEAIGNYY and CDR2 EKD. The CDR3 contains 13 residues. The CDR3: CACDTWGTAQLFF. Here the CDR3 DNA reads TGTGCCTGTGACACATGGGGGACAGCACAACTCTTCTTT.

In the case of this clone: This sample includes further DNA sequences coding for the same CDR3. This chain connects TRDV2 to TRDJ3; D uncertain. Per the germline V gene, CDR1 is GEAIGNYY and CDR2 is EKD. The CDR3 sequence is 18 residues long. Between the trimmed V and J ends, which lost 1 base and 3 bases, there was a span of 15 bases. CDR3: CACDTIGAKDWDTRQMFF. The DNA of the CDR3 is TGTGCCTGTGACACGATCGGGGCCAAGGACTGGGACACCCGACAGATGTTTTTC.

This clone was observed a few times. This may arise from a read error, as a much more abundant clone is one base away. V usage is TRDV2 and J usage is TRDJ3; TRDD3 might be the D (6 bases). There are 17 residues in the CDR3. Per germline, CDR1 GEAIGNYY and CDR2 EKD. V lost 3 bases to trimming and J lost 2 bases, with 13 bases between them. The CDR3 nucleotides read TGTGCCTGTGACTGGGGGCCAAGCCCCTGGGACACCCGACAGATGTTTTTC. Its protein product is CACDWGPSPWDTRQMFF.

By share, this clone ranks as medium-sized (0.01 to 0.1%). The V gene is TRDV1, the J gene TRDJ1; 7 nucleotides align to TRDD3. V lost 0 bases and J lost 4; bases outside the gene matches: 11. This CDR3 is built from 17 residues. Germline V lookup: CDR1 TSWWSYY, CDR2 QGS. The CDR3 sequence is CALGELEAYWGDDKLIF. The CDR3 DNA reads TGTGCTCTTGGGGAACTGGAGGCGTACTGGGGTGACGATAAACTCATCTTT.

This clone is large within its sample. The identical CDR3 is also encoded by other nucleotide sequences in the sample. The chain links TRDV2 to TRDJ3; TRDD3 matches 10 bases. V shed 0 bases and J 0 bases; nucleotides not matched to a gene: 1. Germline V gene lookup returns CDR1 GEAIGNYY and CDR2 EKD. The CDR3 totals 18 residues. The CDR3 is CACDTAGGYSWDTRQMFF. The CDR3, as DNA: TGTGCCTGTGACACCGCTGGGGGATACTCCTGGGACACCCGACAGATGTTTTTC.

Judged by abundance, this clone is medium-sized. The rearrangement links TRDV2 to TRDJ1, with 8 bases aligning to TRDD3. Losses at the gene ends were 0 bases for V and 1 base for J; bases not matched to a gene: 0. Germline CDR1 is GEAIGNYY and CDR2 is EKD. CDR3 length: 14 residues. The CDR3 loop reads CACDTGIRTDKLIF. Here the CDR3 DNA reads TGTGCCTGTGACACCGGGATACGCACCGATAAACTCATCTTT.

The chain couples TRDV2 to TRDJ3; TRDD3 aligns across 10 bases. Trimming cost V 0 bases and J 2 bases; bases outside gene matches: 6. Germline V CDR1 and CDR2: GEAIGNYY, EKD. The CDR3 has 19 amino acids. The CDR3 nucleotides are TGTGCCTGTGACACCGTCCTACTGGGGGATGCCTGGGACACCCGACAGATGTTTTTC. Its protein is CACDTVLLGDAWDTRQMFF.

By share, this clone counts as large. Other nucleotide sequences from this sample produce the same CDR3. J is TRDJ1 and V is TRDV1, with TRDD3 matching over 8 bases. Trimming removed 4 bases from V and 0 bases from J; junction bases left unmatched: 19. The CDR3 is 20 residues long. From germline, CDR1 is TSWWSYY and CDR2 QGS. The CDR3, as DNA: TGTGCTCTTGGGGGACTCTTGGGCCCTTCTGGGGGACCCCACACCGATAAACTCATCTTT. Amino acids: CALGGLLGPSGGPHTDKLIF.

Only a few counts were recorded for this clone. The likely explanation is a read error, given a far larger clone one base away. The rearrangement links TRDV2 to TRDJ3; 8 bases align to TRDD3. The germline gives CDR1 GEAIGNYY, CDR2 EKD. The CDR3 spans 16 residues. CDR3 coding DNA: TGTGCCTGTGACACCGTGGGGGATTGGGACACCCAACAGATGTTTTTC. It yields the protein CACDTVGDWDTQQMFF.